These 20 T cell receptor beta chains share one sample of origin, sequenced in a study of T-cell memory formation after mild COVID-19. TCRdb re-called the 5' RACE reads with MiXCR, one entry per CDR3 protein. The data contain under 700,000 distinct CDR3 sequences, around 20% of them singletons. Specimen: PBMCs or a T cell subset sorted from them (not recorded which). The receptors originated from an adult woman who had mild COVID-19 (a few samples of this study predate the infection). Cell type and time point are not known.

This clonotype was seen more than once but under ten times. The chain couples TRBV5-1 to TRBJ2-7, with 8 nucleotides matching TRBD2. This CDR3 comprises 12 residues. CDR1 and CDR2 (germline): SGHRS, YFSETQ. V shed 7 bases, J shed 9 bases, and the junction held 9 bases outside the gene matches. The DNA for the CDR3 is TGCGCCAGCTCCCCGGGACTAGAACCGCAGTACTTC. Translation: CASSPGLEPQYF.

This chain joins TRBV27 and TRBJ2-3; D might be TRBD1 (6 bases). In germline, CDR1 is MNHEY, CDR2 SMNVEV (reference sequence). Trimming cost V 2 bases and J 6 bases, with 12 bases left between them. The CDR3 totals 14 residues. CDR3 bases: TGTGCCAGCAGTTTAGGGGGCATAGGGGATACGCAGTATTTT. Protein: CASSLGGIGDTQYF.

The rearrangement uses TRBV27 and TRBJ1-2; no definite D call. Trimming removed 0 bases from V and 5 bases from J, with 7 bases in between. Germline lookup yields CDR1 MNHEY and CDR2 SMNVEV (reference sequence). CDR3 length: 13 residues. Written as DNA, the CDR3 is TGTGCCAGCAGTTTATCCCCGGCGTATGGCTACACCTTC. It translates to CASSLSPAYGYTF.

The chain links TRBV20-1 to TRBJ2-2, with TRBD2 identical over 9 bases. The J segment lost 5 bases and the V segment lost 4 bases, leaving 5 bases of the junction unmatched. The V gene's germline CDR1 is DFQATT and CDR2 SNEGSKA (reference sequence). The CDR3 has 14 amino acids. CDR3 coding DNA: TGCAGTGCTATGGCGGGAGGGAGTACCGGGGAGCTGTTTTTT. It encodes CSAMAGGSTGELFF.

The table lists this clonotype with a few counts. The CDR3 spells CATSDPPGGGPTDTQYF. The CDR3 DNA is TGTGCCACCAGTGACCCTCCGGGGGGAGGGCCAACAGATACGCAGTATTTT. This sequence joins TRBV24-1 and TRBJ2-3; 7 nucleotides align to TRBD2. With 4 bases clipped from V and 3 bases from J, the junction kept 12 bases outside the gene matches. Germline V lookup: CDR1 KGHDR, CDR2 SFDVKD. This CDR3 is 17 amino acids long.

Only a few counts were recorded for this clonotype. The V and J genes are TRBV5-4 and TRBJ1-1; 7 bases align to TRBD1. The V and J ends lost 5 bases and 3 bases, in that order; junction bases with no gene match: 7. Looked up from germline, CDR1 is SGHNT and CDR2 is YYREEE (reference sequence). The CDR3 has 14 residues. CDR3 in DNA: TGTGCCAGCAGTTTACAGGGGAGGGACACTGAAGCTTTCTTT. It encodes CASSLQGRDTEAFF.

This chain links TRBV2 with TRBJ1-1; the match to TRBD1 covers 11 bases. V lost 10 bases and J lost 4; bases outside the gene matches: 5. CDR3 size: 13 residues. Germline CDR1 is SNHLY and CDR2 is FYNNEI. The CDR3 sequence: CAKLGTGGTEAFF. CDR3 nucleotides: TGTGCCAAGTTAGGGACAGGGGGCACTGAAGCTTTCTTT. The variable domain in full, completed from reference TRBV2 and TRBJ1-1, reads EPEVTQTPSHQVTQMGQEVILRCVPISNHLYFYWYRQILGQKVEFLVSFYNNEISEKSEIFDDQFSVERPDGSNFTLKIRSTKLEDSAMYFCAKLGTGGTEAFFGQGTRLTVV.

In DNA, the CDR3 is TGCGCCAGCAGCTTGGAAGGGACAGAGCGTTCACCCCTCCACTTT. It translates to CASSLEGTERSPLHF. The V gene is TRBV5-1, the J gene TRBJ1-6, with 7 bases that match TRBD1. Germline CDR1 and CDR2: SGHRS and YFSETQ. V lost 0 bases and J lost 9; bases outside the gene matches: 6. The CDR3 length is 15 residues. Supplemented by reference TRBV5-1 and TRBJ1-6, the full variable domain reads KAGVTQTPRYLIKTRGQQVTLSCSPISGHRSVSWYQQTPGQGLQFLFEYFSETQRNKGNFPGRFSGRQFSNSRSEMNVSTLELGDSALYLCASSLEGTERSPLHFGNGTRLTVT.

This clonotype appeared a few times. This rearrangement joins TRBV7-2 to TRBJ1-1; a weak D match, TRBD1 (6 bases). The CDR3 sequence is 15 residues long. Trimming took off 5 bases at V and 1 base at J, with 14 bases between the two ends. Germline loops: CDR1 SGHTA, CDR2 FQGNSA. The CDR3 DNA reads as TGTGCCAGCAGCGCCTCCGGGACATGGAACACTGAAGCTTTCTTT. Protein sequence: CASSASGTWNTEAFF. The full variable domain, in which reference TRBV7-2 and TRBJ1-1 provide the parts outside the CDR3, is GAGVSQSPSNKVTEKGKDVELRCDPISGHTALYWYRQSLGQGLEFLIYFQGNSAPDKSGLPSDRFSAERTGGSVSTLTIQRTQQEDSAVYLCASSASGTWNTEAFFGQGTRLTVV.

On this clonotype itself: Its ends do not fully match the called genes, so a read error is possible. The chain carries TRBV7-7 and TRBJ2-1; no firm D call. Germline CDR1 is SSHAT and CDR2 is FNYEAQ (reference sequence). The CDR3 consists of 13 residues. CDR3 in amino acids: CASSFGSTNEQFF. The DNA of the CDR3 is TGTGCTAGCAGCTTCGGCTCGACCAATGAGCAGTTCTTC.

The V gene is TRBV3-1, the J gene TRBJ2-3; possibly TRBD1 for D (5 bases). This CDR3 spans 16 amino acids. Germline lookup yields CDR1 LGHDT and CDR2 YNNKEL (reference sequence). V was cut by 0 bases and J by 0 bases, with 10 bases left in between. CDR3 loop: CASSQEPTASTDTQYF. The CDR3 DNA follows: TGTGCCAGCAGCCAAGAACCGACAGCTAGCACAGATACGCAGTATTTT.

The chain couples TRBV20-1 to TRBJ1-2; 7 bases map to TRBD1. Germline V gene sequence: CDR1 DFQATT, CDR2 SNEGSKA (reference sequence). The V gene end was trimmed by 0 bases and the J gene end by 7 bases; junction bases not matched to a gene: 11. This CDR3 has 15 amino acids. This CDR3 is CSAREIQGRNSGYTF. Here the CDR3 DNA reads TGCAGTGCTAGAGAGATACAGGGGAGGAATTCTGGCTACACCTTC.

The rearrangement uses TRBV24-1 and TRBJ2-2, with a tentative D call TRBD2 (6 bases). This CDR3 has 15 residues. Between the trimmed V and J ends, which lost 12 bases and 4 bases, there was a span of 20 bases. CDR1 KGHDR and CDR2 SFDVKD come from the germline V gene. In nucleotides, the CDR3 is TGTGCCGTATCCGTTCCGGGGAGGAGCACCGGGGAGCTGTTTTTT. It specifies CAVSVPGRSTGELFF.

This sequence joins TRBV5-1 and TRBJ1-1; D ambiguous. The germline V gene has CDR1 SGHRS and CDR2 YFSETQ. The CDR3 length is 14 residues. V dropped 4 bases and J dropped 4 bases, with 14 bases sitting between them. CDR3 residues: CASSQNILSTEAFF. Written as DNA, the CDR3 is TGCGCCAGCAGCCAGAATATTCTGAGCACTGAAGCTTTCTTT.

Many counts were recorded for this clonotype. J is TRBJ2-7 and V is TRBV25-1; D call uncertain. V lost 6 bases, J lost 1 base, and 4 bases lay in between. This CDR3 is built from 11 residues. Germline CDR1 and CDR2: MGHDK and SYGVNS. The CDR3 sequence is CASRGSYEQYF. CDR3 nucleotide sequence: TGTGCCAGCAGAGGGTCCTACGAGCAGTACTTC.

The chain carries TRBV6-2 or TRBV6-3 and TRBJ2-3; no clear D gene. The CDR3 length is 14 residues. The ends were cut back, 2 bases at V and 1 base at J, with 7 bases in the middle. Germline V CDR1 and CDR2: MNHEY, SVGEGT. The CDR3 protein is CASSYGDRTDTQYF. The CDR3 coding sequence is TGTGCCAGCAGTTACGGGGATCGCACAGATACGCAGTATTTT.

The chain links TRBV7-2 to TRBJ2-3; TRBD2 matches at 10 bases. This CDR3 has 17 amino acids. From germline, CDR1 is SGHTA and CDR2 FQGNSA. V lost 0 bases and J lost 2; bases outside the gene matches: 5. This CDR3 is CASSLAQAGGITDTQYF. The CDR3 region has the DNA TGTGCCAGCAGCTTAGCCCAAGCGGGAGGGATCACAGATACGCAGTATTTT. The full variable domain, its missing parts supplied by reference TRBV7-2 and TRBJ2-3, is GAGVSQSPSNKVTEKGKDVELRCDPISGHTALYWYRQSLGQGLEFLIYFQGNSAPDKSGLPSDRFSAERTGGSVSTLTIQRTQQEDSAVYLCASSLAQAGGITDTQYFGPGTRLTVL.

The chain joins TRBV3-1 to TRBJ1-1; D is perhaps TRBD1 (6 bases). The CDR3 is 13 amino acids. Trimming took off 1 base at V and 8 bases at J, with 11 bases between the two ends. Per the germline V gene, CDR1 is LGHDT and CDR2 is YNNKEL (reference sequence). The CDR3 DNA reads as TGTGCCAGCAGCCAAGGGGGGCCTGGGGAAGCTTTCTTT. Translated: CASSQGGPGEAFF.

DNA of the CDR3: TGTGCCACCAGCAGAGATTCAGGGGCGGCAGATACGCAGTATTTT. It codes for CATSRDSGAADTQYF. The chain carries TRBV15 and TRBJ2-3; TRBD1 might be the D (6 bases). V was clipped by 0 bases and J by 4 bases, with 11 bases between them. This CDR3 region has 15 residues. From germline, CDR1 is LNHNV and CDR2 YYDKDF (reference sequence).

This sequence joins TRBV11-3 and TRBJ2-1; 8 bases fit TRBD2. V shed 4 bases and J 10 bases; nucleotides not matched to a gene: 15. The length of the CDR3 is 16 residues. Germline loops: CDR1 SGHNT, CDR2 YENEEA. The CDR3 loop reads CASSSLTSDFSQEQFF. The CDR3, as DNA: TGTGCCAGCAGCTCCCTGACTAGCGATTTTTCTCAGGAGCAGTTCTTC.